This TCR beta chain was observed in a study of CD8+CD57+ T cells in acquired aplastic anemia. Overall study: Sorted CD4+ plus CD8+ cells gave DNA averaging about 3.2 ug. The study's findings and limits: About 30 shared CD8+ CDR3s appeared highly expressed within patients' immunodominant clones.

This CDR3 spans 14 amino acids. Germline CDR1 and CDR2: PRHDT and FYEKMQ (reference sequence). It was genomic DNA that served as the template for profiling TCR beta VDJ and CDR3. TCRdb reprocessed the reads via MiXCR and lists one record per CDR3 protein. Found here are approximately 220,000 distinct CDR3 sequences, around half of them singletons; the top ten hold less than 9%. Of note for this clonotype: Its antigen is unidentified. A clone one base away is much larger, so this may be a read error.

Patients who underwent sequencing had shown CD8+CD57+ cell expansion by flow cytometry. All patients had severe acquired aplastic anemia. This TCR derives from a human donor with aplastic anemia. Input material: sorted CD4+, CD8+, or CD8+CD57+ T cells (not recorded which) from PBMCs. This rearrangement joins TRBV13 to TRBJ1-4; the D gene is possibly TRBD1 (5 bases). The CDR3 loop reads CASSLGRLNEELFF. The CDR3 region has the DNA TGTGCCAGCAGCCTGGGGCGTCTTAATGAAGAACTGTTTTTT.